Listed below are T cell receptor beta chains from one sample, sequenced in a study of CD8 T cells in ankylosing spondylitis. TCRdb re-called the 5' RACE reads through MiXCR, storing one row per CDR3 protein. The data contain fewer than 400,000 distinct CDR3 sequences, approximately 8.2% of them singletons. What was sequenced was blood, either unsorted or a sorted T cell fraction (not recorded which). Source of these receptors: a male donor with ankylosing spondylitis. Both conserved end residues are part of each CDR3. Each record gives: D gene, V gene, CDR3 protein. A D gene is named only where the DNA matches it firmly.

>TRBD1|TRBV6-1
CASTRAGGQPQHF
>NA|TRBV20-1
CSAELWGEQFF
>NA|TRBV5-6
CASRGLQGLSYNEQFF
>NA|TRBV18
CASSPGTFYTGELFF
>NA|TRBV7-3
CASSPLHGENYNEQFF
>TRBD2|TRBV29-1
CSTGRGLAGSSSYNEQFF
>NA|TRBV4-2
CASSQSLAPRTETQYF
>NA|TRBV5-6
CASSIDSGLTYYEQYF
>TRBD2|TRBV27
CASSWTRSTDTQYF
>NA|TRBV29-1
CSVVPPPGPDTQYF
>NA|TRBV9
CASSAQTMNTEAFF
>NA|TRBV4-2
CASSQVSGAGAAYEQYF
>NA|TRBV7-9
CASSLEGESYGYTF
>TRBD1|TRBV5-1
CASSQRGTGRNSGANVLTF
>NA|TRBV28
CASSFGPGYEQYF
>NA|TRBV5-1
CASSNGWGPGEQYF
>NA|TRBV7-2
CASSSTHLRANIEQFF
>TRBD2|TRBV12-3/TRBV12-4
CASSLGGGRGTQYF
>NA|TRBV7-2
CASSLSGTSFYEQYF